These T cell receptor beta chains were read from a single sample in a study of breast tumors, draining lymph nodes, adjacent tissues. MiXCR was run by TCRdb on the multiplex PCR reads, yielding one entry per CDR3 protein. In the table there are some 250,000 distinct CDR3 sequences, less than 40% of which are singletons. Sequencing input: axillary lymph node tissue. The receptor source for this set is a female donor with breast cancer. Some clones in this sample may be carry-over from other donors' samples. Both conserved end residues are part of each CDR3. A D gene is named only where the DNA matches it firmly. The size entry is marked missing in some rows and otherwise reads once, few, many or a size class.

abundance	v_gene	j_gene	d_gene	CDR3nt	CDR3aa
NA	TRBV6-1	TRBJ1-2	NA	TGTGCCAGCAGGTCGGGCGGCCGGGGGGCGCGGGGCTACACCTTC	CASRSGGRGARGYTF
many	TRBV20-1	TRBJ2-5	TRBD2	TGCAGTGCACTGGGACTAGCGGGAGTGTACCAAGAGACCCAGTACTTC	CSALGLAGVYQETQYF
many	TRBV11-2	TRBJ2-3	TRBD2	TGTGCCAGCAGCTCGTTAGCGGGGGAGGATACGCAGTATTTT	CASSSLAGEDTQYF
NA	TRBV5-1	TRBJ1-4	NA	TGCGCCAGCAGGTTGGAGGCTTTAATGGAAAAACTGTTTTTT	CASRLEALMEKLFF
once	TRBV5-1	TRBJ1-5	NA	TGCGCCAGCAGCTTGGCTAGCGGGGGCAATCAGCCCCAGCATTTT	CASSLASGGNQPQHF
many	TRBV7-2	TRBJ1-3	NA	TGTGCCAGCAGCCACCCACGACAGGTCGGCTCTGGAAACACCATATATTTT	CASSHPRQVGSGNTIYF
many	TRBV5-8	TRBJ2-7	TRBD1	TGTGCCAGCAGCTTGGCCGGGACAGGGATCCCCTCCTACGAGCAGTACTTC	CASSLAGTGIPSYEQYF
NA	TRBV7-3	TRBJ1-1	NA	TGTGCCAGCAGCTCCTGGGGGGGTAACACTGAAGCTTTCTTT	CASSSWGGNTEAFF
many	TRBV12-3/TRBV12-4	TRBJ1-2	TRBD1	TGTGCCAGCAGTCTGGACAGGTCGTTTAACTATGGCTACACCTTC	CASSLDRSFNYGYTF
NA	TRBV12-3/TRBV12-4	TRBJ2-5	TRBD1	TGTGCCAGCAGTTTCGCCGGGGGACAGGGGGCGGAGACCCAGTACTTC	CASSFAGGQGAETQYF
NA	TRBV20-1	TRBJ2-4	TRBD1	TGCAGTGCTCTACCAACCGAACAGGGGACCAAAAACATTCAGTACTTC	CSALPTEQGTKNIQYF
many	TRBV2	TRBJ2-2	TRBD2	TGTGCCAGCAGGAGGACTAGCGGGAGTGCCGGGGAGCTGTTTTTT	CASRRTSGSAGELFF
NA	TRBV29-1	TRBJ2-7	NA	TGCAGCGTTGGACTCCAGATACGGACGGGGCCGTACTTC	CSVGLQIRTGPYF
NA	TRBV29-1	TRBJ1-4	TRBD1	TGCAGCGTGAGGAGGACCAGGGGGAGTGAAAAACTGTTTTTT	CSVRRTRGSEKLFF
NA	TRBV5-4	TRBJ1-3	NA	TGTGCCAGCAGCTTGGATCAGGGTTTTTTTGGAAACACCATATATTTT	CASSLDQGFFGNTIYF
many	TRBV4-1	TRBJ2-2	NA	TGCGCCAGCAGCCAAGATGCAGGATGGACCGGGGAGCTGTTTTTT	CASSQDAGWTGELFF